The clone carrying this T cell receptor (beta chain) was counted many times. Antigen: not known. The data stem from a study of T-cell reconstitution after alpha-beta-depleted transplantation in children. Researchers prepared the TCRbeta library using unique molecular identifiers, the study reports. TCRdb redid the calling of the PCR reads with MiXCR, one entry per CDR3 protein. The sample shows about 600,000 distinct CDR3 sequences, 23% of them seen only once. This CDR3 region has 13 residues. V was pared by 1 base and J by 6 bases, with 10 bases between. Germline CDR1 SGHRS, CDR2 YFSETQ. Study-level findings and limits: Once a year had passed after transplant, T-cell counts and diversity came mostly from newly produced T cells. Reports say that about two months after transplant, the alpha-beta T cells came out of several hundred graft clones that had expanded.

The source was PBMCs, mostly from graft donor cells, collected 360 days after TCRalphabeta/CD19-depleted stem cell transplant. The rearrangement uses TRBV5-1 and TRBJ2-5, with D hard to call. The sequence was collected from a boy younger than two who had a stem cell transplant for acute myeloid leukemia, so the T cells may come from the graft donor. For the CDR3, the DNA is TGCGCCAGCAGCTTGAGAGGAGAGAAGACCCAGTACTTC. Amino acids: CASSLRGEKTQYF.